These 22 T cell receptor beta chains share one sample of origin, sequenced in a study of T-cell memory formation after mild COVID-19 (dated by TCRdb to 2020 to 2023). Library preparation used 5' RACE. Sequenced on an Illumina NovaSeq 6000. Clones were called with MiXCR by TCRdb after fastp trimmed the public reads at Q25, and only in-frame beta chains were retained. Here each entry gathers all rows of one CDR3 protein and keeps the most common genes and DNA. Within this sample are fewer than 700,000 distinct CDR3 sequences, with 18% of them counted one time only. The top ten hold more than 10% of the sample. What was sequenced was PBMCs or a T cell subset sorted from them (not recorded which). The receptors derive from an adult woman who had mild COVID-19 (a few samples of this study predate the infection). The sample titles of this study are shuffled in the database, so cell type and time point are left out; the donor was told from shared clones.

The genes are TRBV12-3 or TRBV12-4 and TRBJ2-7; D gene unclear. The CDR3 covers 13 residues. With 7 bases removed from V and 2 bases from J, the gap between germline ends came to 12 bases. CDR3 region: CASTLTVPYEQYF. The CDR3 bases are TGTGCCAGCACGTTGACGGTCCCCTACGAGCAGTACTTC.

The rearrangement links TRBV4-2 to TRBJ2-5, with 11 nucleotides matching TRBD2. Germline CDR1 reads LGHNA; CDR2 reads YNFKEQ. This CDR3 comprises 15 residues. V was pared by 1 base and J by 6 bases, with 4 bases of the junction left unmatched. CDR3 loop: CASSQGTSGSKTQYF. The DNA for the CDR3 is TGTGCCAGCAGCCAAGGGACTAGCGGGTCAAAGACCCAGTACTTC.

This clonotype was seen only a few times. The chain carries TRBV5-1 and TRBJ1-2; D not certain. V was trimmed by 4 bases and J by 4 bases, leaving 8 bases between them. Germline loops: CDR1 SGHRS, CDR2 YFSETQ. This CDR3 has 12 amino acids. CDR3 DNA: TGCGCCAGCAGCCAGGACGTCTATGGCTACACCTTC. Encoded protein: CASSQDVYGYTF.

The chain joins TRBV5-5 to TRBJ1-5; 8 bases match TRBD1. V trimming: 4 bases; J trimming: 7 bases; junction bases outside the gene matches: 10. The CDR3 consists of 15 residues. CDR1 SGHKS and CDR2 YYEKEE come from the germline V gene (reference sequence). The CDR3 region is CASSANQGARQPQHF. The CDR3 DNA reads TGTGCCAGCAGCGCGAACCAGGGGGCCCGGCAGCCCCAGCATTTT. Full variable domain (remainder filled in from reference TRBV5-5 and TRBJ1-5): DAGVTQSPTHLIKTRGQQVTLRCSPISGHKSVSWYQQVLGQGPQFIFQYYEKEERGRGNFPDRFSARQFPNYSSELNVNALLLGDSALYLCASSANQGARQPQHFGDGTRLSIL.

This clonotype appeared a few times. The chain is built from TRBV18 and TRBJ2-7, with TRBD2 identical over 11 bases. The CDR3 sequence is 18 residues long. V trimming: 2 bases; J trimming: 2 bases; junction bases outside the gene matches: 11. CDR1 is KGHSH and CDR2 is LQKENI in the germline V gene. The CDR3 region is CASSPASSGLAGTYEQYF. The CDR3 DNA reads TGTGCCAGCTCACCAGCTTCTAGTGGACTAGCGGGTACCTACGAGCAGTACTTC.

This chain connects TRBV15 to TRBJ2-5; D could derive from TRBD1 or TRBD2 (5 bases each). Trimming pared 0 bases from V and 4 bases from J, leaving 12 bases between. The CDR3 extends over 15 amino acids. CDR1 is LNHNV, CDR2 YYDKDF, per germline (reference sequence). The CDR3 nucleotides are TGTGCCACCAGCAGAGATGGGGGTAGGGGAGAGACCCAGTACTTC. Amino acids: CATSRDGGRGETQYF.

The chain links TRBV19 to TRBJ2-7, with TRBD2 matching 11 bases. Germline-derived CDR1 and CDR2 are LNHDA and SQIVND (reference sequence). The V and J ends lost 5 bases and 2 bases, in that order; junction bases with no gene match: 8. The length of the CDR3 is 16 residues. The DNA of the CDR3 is TGTGCCAGTAGTCCATTACTAGCGGGGGACGCCTACGAGCAGTACTTC. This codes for CASSPLLAGDAYEQYF.

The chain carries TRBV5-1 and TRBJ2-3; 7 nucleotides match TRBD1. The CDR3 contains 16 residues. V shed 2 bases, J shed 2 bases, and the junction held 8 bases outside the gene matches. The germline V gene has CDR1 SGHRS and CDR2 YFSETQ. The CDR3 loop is CASSLRDSSDTDTQYF. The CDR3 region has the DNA TGCGCCAGCAGCTTAAGGGACAGTTCCGACACAGATACGCAGTATTTT.

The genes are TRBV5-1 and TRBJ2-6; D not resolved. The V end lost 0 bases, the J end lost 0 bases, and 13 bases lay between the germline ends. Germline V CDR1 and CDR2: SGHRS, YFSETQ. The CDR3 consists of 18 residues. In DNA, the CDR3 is TGCGCCAGCAGCTTGGTATTCAGATTGGACTCTGGGGCCAACGTCCTGACTTTC. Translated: CASSLVFRLDSGANVLTF.

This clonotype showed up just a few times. The CDR3 DNA is TGTGCCAGCAGTTTAGGGCGGGAGACAAAGGTTTACAATGAGCAGTTCTTC. It codes for CASSLGRETKVYNEQFF. The gene calls are TRBV12-3 or TRBV12-4 and TRBJ2-1; 7 bases are a match to TRBD2. J was trimmed by 4 bases and V by 1 base; bases with no gene match: 10. The CDR3 consists of 17 residues.

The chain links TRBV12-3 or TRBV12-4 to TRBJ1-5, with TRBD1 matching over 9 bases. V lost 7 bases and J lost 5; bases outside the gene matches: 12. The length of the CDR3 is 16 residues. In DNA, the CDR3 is TGTGCCAGCATCGTAAAGGACAGGGGTGTAGATCAGCCCCAGCATTTT. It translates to CASIVKDRGVDQPQHF.

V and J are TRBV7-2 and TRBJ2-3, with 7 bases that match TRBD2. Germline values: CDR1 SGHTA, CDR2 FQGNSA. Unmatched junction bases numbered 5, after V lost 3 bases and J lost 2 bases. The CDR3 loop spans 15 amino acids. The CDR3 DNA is TGTGCCAGCAGCTTTTCTAGCGGCATCACAGATACGCAGTATTTT. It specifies CASSFSSGITDTQYF.

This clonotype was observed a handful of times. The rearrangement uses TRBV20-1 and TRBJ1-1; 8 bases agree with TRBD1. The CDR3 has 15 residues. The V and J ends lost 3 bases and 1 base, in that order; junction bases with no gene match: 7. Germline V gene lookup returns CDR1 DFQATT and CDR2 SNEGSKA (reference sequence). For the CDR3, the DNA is TGCAGTGCTAGGGCGGACAGGGTAAGGAACACTGAAGCTTTCTTT. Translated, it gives CSARADRVRNTEAFF.

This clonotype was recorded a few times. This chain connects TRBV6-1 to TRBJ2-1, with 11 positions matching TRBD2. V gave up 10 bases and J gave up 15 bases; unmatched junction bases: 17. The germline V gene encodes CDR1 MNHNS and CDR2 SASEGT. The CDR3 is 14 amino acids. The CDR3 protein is CATSQLAGDLATFF. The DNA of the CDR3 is TGTGCCACCTCCCAACTAGCGGGGGATCTCGCTACGTTCTTC.

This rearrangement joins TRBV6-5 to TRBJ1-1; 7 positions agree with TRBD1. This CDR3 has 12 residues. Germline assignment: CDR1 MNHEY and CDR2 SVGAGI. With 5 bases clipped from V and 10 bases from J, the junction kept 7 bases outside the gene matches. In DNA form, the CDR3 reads TGTGCCAGCAGTCGAGACAGGGTGGTAGCTTTCTTT. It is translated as CASSRDRVVAFF.

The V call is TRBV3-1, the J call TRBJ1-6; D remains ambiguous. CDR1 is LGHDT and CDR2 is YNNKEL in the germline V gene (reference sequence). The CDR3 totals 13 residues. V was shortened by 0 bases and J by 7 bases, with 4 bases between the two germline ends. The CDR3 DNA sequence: TGTGCCAGCAGCCAAGAGTGGAATTCACCCCTCCACTTT. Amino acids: CASSQEWNSPLHF.

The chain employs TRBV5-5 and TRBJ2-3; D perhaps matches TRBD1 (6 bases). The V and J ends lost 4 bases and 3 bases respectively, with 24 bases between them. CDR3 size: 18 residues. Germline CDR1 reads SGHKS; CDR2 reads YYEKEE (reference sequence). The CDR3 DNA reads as TGTGCCAGCAGCCGCCCAGAGGGGGTTGCAAGAGAAACAGATACGCAGTATTTT. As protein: CASSRPEGVARETDTQYF.

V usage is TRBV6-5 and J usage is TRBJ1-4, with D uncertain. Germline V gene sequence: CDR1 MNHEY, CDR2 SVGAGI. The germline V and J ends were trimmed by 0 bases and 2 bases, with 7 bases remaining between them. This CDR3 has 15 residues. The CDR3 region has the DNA TGTGCCAGCAGTTACTCGACGGCTACTAATGAAAAACTGTTTTTT. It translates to CASSYSTATNEKLFF.

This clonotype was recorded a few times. CDR3: CASSSPSGTPNTEAFF. The CDR3 bases are TGTGCCAGCTCTAGTCCCTCAGGGACACCTAACACTGAAGCTTTCTTT. V is TRBV25-1 and J is TRBJ1-1; D possibly corresponds to TRBD1 (6 bases). This CDR3 has 16 residues. Trimming took 8 bases from V and 2 from J, leaving 21 bases between them. Germline CDR1 MGHDK, CDR2 SYGVNS.

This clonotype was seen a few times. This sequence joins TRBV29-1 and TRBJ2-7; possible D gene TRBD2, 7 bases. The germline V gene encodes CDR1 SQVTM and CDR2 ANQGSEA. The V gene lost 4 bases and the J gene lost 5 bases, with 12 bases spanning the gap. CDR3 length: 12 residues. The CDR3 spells CSVAQGTNEQYF. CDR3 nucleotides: TGCAGCGTTGCTCAGGGGACTAACGAGCAGTACTTC.

Here the CDR3 reads CASSDRARLTDGNTIYF. CDR3 DNA: TGTGCCAGCAGTGACAGAGCCCGGTTAACAGATGGAAACACCATATATTTT. The chain links TRBV6-5 to TRBJ1-3; tentative D call: TRBD1 (5 bases). The V end was cut by 5 bases, the J end by 3 bases, with 20 bases between. CDR3 size: 17 residues. CDR1 is MNHEY, CDR2 SVGAGI, per germline.

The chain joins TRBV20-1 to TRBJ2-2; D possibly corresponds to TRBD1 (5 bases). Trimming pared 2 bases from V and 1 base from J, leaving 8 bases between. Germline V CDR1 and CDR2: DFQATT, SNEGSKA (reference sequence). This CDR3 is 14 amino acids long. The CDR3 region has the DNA TGCAGTGCTAGACGCCAGGGGAACACCGGGGAGCTGTTTTTT. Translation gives CSARRQGNTGELFF.